This T cell receptor beta chain emerged from a study of T cell responses to AZD1222 COVID-19 vaccine. About the research overall: Second doses that came at about 4 or about 12 weeks were put together. Study-wide points: Spike-spanning, vaccine-associated CD4 TCRs were dominant at 160-218 and 743-854. Spike-specific TCR breadth and depth went up after people got two AZD1222 doses.

Sequenced by immunoSEQ multiplex PCR; TCRdb stores in-frame clones only, minus some. The top ten hold roughly 4.5% of the sample, which has 95,000 to 150,000 clones, over 85% seen once. J gave up 4 bases and V 4 bases, and 7 bases lay outside the gene matches. Germline assignment: CDR1 MGHRA and CDR2 YSYEKL. The CDR3 loop spans 16 amino acids. Details on this clone: As yet, its antigen is unknown.

The rearrangement links TRBV4-1 to TRBJ2-7; 13 nucleotides match TRBD2. The receptor's source is an adult in good health. The source material was peripheral blood, sampled on day 0 of AZD1222 vaccination. The CDR3 DNA reads TGCGCCAGCAGCCTAACCGGGACTAGCGGGGTATACGAGCAGTACTTC. This encodes CASSLTGTSGVYEQYF.